This TCR beta chain stems from a study of T cell repertoires in cytomegalovirus infection. Looking at the study overall: Peptides in the study included HLA-C-restricted and HLA-B-restricted CMV epitopes. It can be stated that public TCR beta signatures indicated CMV infection as well as a matching HLA type.

CDR1 and CDR2 (germline): SGHAT, FQDESV (reference sequence). V lost 5 bases and J lost 8, with 12 bases in between. The CDR3 spans 12 residues. Each CDR3 protein is one row after TCRdb ran MiXCR on the reads. The top ten clones hold roughly 19% of a sample with approximately 280,000 distinct CDR3 sequences, roughly a fifth of them seen once. For this clonotype: The antigen is unknown.

Study-level points and caveats: The ex vivo response showed dominance by HLA-C-restricted CMV-specific TCR beta clonotypes. There were carriers of CMV plus the relevant HLA, and cumulative public TCR beta family frequency identified them.

The rearrangement links TRBV11-1 to TRBJ1-2; no clear D. This TCR was sampled from a human donor in good health (CMV status not recorded). Some clones in this sample may be carry-over from other donors' samples. This specimen was cultured PBMCs, taken from culture after CMV antigen stimulation. The CDR3 spells CASSREGKGYTF. The CDR3, as DNA: TGTGCCAGCAGCAGGGAGGGTAAGGGCTACACCTTC.